Sequencing of this T cell receptor (beta chain) was carried out in a study of OX40 agonist ivuxolimab in advanced cancers. The overall study: In this cohort, patients received ivuxolimab, an agonistic anti-OX40 (CD134) antibody. Findings of the study overall: On average, CD8+ T cells had more expanded clones than CD4+.

The table came from immunoSEQ multiplex PCR; TCRdb's copy has only in-frame clones and leaves some out. The data show some 87,000 clones, with about 90% seen just once and 0.4% to 0.55% held by the top ten. As to this clone: Its antigen remains unknown.

CDR1 and CDR2 (germline): GTSNPN, SVGIG (reference sequence). CDR3 length: 14 residues. V was pared by 2 bases and J by 2 bases, with 4 bases of the junction left unmatched. Sequencing was performed on CD4+ or CD8+ T cells sorted from blood, taken in a trial of the OX40 agonist ivuxolimab. The clonotype originates from an adult with an advanced solid tumor such as melanoma, head and neck, liver or kidney cancer. The chain has TRBV30 and TRBJ2-3; 7 bases fit TRBD1. The CDR3 bases are TGTGCCTGGAGTCTAGGGGGCGCCACAGATACGCAGTATTTT. Its translation is CAWSLGGATDTQYF. The full variable domain, with the rest looked up from reference TRBV30 and TRBJ2-3, is SQTIHQWPATLVQPVGSPLSLECTVEGTSNPNLYWYRQAAGRGLQLLFYSVGIGQISSEVPQNLSASRPQDRQFILSSKKLLLSDSGFYLCAWSLGGATDTQYFGPGTRLTVL.